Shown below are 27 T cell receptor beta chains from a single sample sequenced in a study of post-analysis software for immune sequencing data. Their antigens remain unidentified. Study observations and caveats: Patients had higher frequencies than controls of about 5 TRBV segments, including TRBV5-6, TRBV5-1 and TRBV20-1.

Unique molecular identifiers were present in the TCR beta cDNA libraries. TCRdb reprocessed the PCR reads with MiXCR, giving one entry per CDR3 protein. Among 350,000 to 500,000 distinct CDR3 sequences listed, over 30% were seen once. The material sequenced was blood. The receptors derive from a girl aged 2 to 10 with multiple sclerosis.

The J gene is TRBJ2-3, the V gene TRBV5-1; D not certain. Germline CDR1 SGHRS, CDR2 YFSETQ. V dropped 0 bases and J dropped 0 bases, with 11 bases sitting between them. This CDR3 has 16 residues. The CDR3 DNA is TGCGCCAGCAGCTTGGTGGGAACCCCGAGCACAGATACGCAGTATTTT. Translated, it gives CASSLVGTPSTDTQYF.

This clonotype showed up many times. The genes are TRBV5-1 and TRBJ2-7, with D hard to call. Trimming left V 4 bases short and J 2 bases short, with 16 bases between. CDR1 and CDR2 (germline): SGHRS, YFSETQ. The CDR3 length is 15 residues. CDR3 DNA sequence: TGCGCCAGCAGCAGGTACGGACCGCCTCCCTACGAGCAGTACTTC. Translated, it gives CASSRYGPPPYEQYF.

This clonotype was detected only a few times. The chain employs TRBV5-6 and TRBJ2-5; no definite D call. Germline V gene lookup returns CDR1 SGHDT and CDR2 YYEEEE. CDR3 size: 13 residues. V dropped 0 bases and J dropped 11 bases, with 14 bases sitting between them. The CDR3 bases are TGTGCCAGCAGCTTGGAGGGTCGCGATAAGCAGTACTTC. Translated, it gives CASSLEGRDKQYF.

In nucleotides, the CDR3 is TGTGCCAGCAGCCGGACCGGGGGGGTCTACAATGAGCAGTACTTC. Amino acids: CASSRTGGVYNEQYF. V gene TRBV7-3 combines with J gene TRBJ2-1; 8 nucleotides line up with TRBD2. TRBJ2-7 matches the DNA end more closely, so the J call is doubtful. The germline V gene has CDR1 SGHTA and CDR2 FQGTGA. This CDR3 has 15 amino acids.

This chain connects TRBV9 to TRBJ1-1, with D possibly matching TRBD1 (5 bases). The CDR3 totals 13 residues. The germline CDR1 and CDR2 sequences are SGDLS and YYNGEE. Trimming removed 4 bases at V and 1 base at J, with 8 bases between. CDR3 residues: CASSTRGNTEAFF. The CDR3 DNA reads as TGTGCCAGCAGCACAAGGGGGAACACTGAAGCTTTCTTT.

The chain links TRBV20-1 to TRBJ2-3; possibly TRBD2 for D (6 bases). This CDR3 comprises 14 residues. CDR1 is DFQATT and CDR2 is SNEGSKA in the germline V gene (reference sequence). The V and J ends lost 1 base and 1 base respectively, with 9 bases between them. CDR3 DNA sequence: TGCAGTGCTAGAGGCGGGACCGGCACAGATACGCAGTATTTT. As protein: CSARGGTGTDTQYF.

The CDR3 bases are TGTGCCAGCAGCTTGCACAGCTCCACAGATACGCAGTATTTT. It translates to CASSLHSSTDTQYF. This chain uses TRBV5-5 with TRBJ2-3; D is unresolved. The CDR3 is made up of 14 amino acids. V shed 1 base and J shed 2 bases, with 8 bases lying between them. In germline, CDR1 is SGHKS, CDR2 YYEKEE (reference sequence).

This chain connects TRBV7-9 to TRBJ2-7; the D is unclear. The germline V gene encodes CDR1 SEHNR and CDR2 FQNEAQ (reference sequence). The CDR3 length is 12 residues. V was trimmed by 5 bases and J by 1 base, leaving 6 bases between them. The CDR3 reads CASSQESYEQYF. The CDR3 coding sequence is TGTGCCAGCAGCCAGGAATCCTACGAGCAGTACTTC.

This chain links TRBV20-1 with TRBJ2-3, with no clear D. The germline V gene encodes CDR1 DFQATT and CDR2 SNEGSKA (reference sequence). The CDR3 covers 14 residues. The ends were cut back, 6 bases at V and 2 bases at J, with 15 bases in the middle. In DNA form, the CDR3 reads TGCAGTGCCCTAGAAGGGCTCACCACAGATACGCAGTATTTT. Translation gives CSALEGLTTDTQYF.

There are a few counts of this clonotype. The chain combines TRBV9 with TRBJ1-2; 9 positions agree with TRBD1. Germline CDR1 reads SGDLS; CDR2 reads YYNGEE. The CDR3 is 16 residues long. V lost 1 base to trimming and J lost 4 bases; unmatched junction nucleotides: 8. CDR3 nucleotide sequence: TGTGCCAGCAGCGTATCGCCGGGACAGGGTTTCTATGGCTACACCTTC. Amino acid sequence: CASSVSPGQGFYGYTF.

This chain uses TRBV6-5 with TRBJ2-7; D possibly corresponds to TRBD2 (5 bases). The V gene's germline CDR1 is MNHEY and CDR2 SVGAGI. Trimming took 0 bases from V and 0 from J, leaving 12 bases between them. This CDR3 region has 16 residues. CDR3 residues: CASSYSRTSSSYEQYF. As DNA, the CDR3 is TGTGCCAGCAGTTACTCCCGGACTTCTAGCTCCTACGAGCAGTACTTC.

DNA for the CDR3: TGTGCCAGCTCACCACCTGCTAGCGGGGGATACGAGCAGTACTTC. It is translated as CASSPPASGGYEQYF. The chain recombines TRBV18 with TRBJ2-7; TRBD2 matches 10 bases. J gave up 4 bases and V 0 bases, and 3 bases lay outside the gene matches. The CDR3 is 15 amino acids. Germline V gene sequence: CDR1 KGHSH, CDR2 LQKENI. The full variable domain, in which reference TRBV18 and TRBJ2-7 provide the parts outside the CDR3, is NAGVMQNPRHLVRRRGQEARLRCSPMKGHSHVYWYRQLPEEGLKFMVYLQKENIIDESGMPKERFSAEFPKEGPSILRIQQVVRGDSAAYFCASSPPASGGYEQYFGPGTRLTVT.

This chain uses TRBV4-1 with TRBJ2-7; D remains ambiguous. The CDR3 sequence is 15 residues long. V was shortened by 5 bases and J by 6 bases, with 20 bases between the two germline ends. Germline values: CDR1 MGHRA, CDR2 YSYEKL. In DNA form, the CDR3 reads TGCGCCAGCAGCTATCAGCTTATTAGTAGGCTCGAGCAGTACTTC. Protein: CASSYQLISRLEQYF.

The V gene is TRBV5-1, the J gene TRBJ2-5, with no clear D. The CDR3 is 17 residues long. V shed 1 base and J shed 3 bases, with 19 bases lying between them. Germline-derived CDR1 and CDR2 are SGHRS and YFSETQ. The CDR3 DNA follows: TGCGCCAGCAGCTTGTGGCAGGACGCGCTGGGGAAAGAGACCCAGTACTTC. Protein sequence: CASSLWQDALGKETQYF.

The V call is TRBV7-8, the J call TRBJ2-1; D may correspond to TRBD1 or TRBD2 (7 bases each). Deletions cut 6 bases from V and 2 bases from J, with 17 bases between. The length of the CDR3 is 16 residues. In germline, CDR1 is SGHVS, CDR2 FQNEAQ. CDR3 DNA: TGTGCCAGCAGTTCGGGGGGTGACAGGGCCTACAATGAGCAGTTCTTC. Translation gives CASSSGGDRAYNEQFF.

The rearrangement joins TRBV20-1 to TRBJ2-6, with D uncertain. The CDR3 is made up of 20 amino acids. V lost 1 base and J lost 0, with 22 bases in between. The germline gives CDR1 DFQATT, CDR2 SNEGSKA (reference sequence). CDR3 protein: CSARVAGNNQPYSGANVLTF. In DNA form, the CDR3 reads TGCAGTGCTAGAGTCGCAGGAAACAACCAACCCTACTCTGGGGCCAACGTCCTGACTTTC.

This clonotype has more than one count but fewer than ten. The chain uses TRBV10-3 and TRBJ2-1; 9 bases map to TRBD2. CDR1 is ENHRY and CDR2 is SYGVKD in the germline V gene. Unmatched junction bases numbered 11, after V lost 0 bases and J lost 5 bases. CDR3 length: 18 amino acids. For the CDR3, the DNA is TGTGCCATCAGTGAGTCGTGGTCCCCACTAGCGGGTGACAATGAGCAGTTCTTC. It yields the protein CAISESWSPLAGDNEQFF.

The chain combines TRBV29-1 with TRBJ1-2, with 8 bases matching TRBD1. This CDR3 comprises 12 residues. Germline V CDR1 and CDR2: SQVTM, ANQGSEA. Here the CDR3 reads CNGYGTGYGYTF. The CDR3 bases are TGCAACGGGTACGGGACAGGCTATGGCTACACCTTC.

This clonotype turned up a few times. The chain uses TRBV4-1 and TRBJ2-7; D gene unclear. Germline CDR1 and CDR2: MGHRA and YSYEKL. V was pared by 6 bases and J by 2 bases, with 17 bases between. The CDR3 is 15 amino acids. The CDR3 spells CASRRLEASAYEQYF. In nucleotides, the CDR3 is TGCGCCAGCAGAAGGTTAGAGGCCAGCGCCTACGAGCAGTACTTC.

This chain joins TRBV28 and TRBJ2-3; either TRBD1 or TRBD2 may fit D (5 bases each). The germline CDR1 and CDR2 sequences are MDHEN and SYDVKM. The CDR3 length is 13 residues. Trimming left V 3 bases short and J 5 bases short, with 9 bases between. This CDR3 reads CASSLPGRDTQYF. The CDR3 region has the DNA TGTGCCAGCAGTTTGCCAGGGAGAGATACGCAGTATTTT. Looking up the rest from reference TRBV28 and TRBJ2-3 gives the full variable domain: DVKVTQSSRYLVKRTGEKVFLECVQDMDHENMFWYRQDPGLGLRLIYFSYDVKMKEKGDIPEGYSVSREKKERFSLILESASTNQTSMYLCASSLPGRDTQYFGPGTRLTVL.

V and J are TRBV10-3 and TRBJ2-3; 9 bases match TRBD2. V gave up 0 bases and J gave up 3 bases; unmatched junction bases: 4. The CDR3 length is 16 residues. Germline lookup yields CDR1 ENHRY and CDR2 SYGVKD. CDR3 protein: CAISESLREGTDTQYF. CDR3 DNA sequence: TGTGCCATCAGTGAGTCATTGCGGGAGGGGACAGATACGCAGTATTTT.

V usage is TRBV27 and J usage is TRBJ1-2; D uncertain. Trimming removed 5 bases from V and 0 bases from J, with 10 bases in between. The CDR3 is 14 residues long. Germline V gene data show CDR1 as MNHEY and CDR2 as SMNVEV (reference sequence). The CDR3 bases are TGTGCCAGCAGTAGAACGGAGGCTAACTATGGCTACACCTTC. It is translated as CASSRTEANYGYTF.

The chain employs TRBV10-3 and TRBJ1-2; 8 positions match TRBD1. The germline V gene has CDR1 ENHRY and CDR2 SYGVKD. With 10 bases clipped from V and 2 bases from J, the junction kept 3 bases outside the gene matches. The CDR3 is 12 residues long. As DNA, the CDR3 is TGTGCCAACGGACAGGGAAACTATGGCTACACCTTC. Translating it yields CANGQGNYGYTF.

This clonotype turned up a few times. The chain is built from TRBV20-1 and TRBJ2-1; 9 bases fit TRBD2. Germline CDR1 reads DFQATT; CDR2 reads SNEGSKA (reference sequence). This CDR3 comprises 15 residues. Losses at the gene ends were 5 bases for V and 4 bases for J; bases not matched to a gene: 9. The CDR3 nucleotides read TGCAGTGCTCGTCCGTTTAGCGGGGGTTACAATGAGCAGTTCTTC. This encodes CSARPFSGGYNEQFF.

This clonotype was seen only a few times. CDR3: CASSYTGFGTEAFF. Written as DNA, the CDR3 is TGTGCCAGCAGTTACACGGGATTTGGCACTGAAGCTTTCTTT. The chain employs TRBV6-2 or TRBV6-3 and TRBJ1-1, with unresolved D. The ends were cut back, 2 bases at V and 4 bases at J, with 11 bases in the middle. The CDR3 sequence is 14 residues long. From germline, CDR1 is MNHEY and CDR2 SVGEGT.

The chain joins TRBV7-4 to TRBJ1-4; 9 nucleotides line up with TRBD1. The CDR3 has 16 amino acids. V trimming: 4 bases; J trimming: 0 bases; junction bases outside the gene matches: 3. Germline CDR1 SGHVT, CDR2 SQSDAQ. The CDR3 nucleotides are TGTGCCAGCAGCTCCCGGACAGGGGCAACTAATGAAAAACTGTTTTTT. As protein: CASSSRTGATNEKLFF.

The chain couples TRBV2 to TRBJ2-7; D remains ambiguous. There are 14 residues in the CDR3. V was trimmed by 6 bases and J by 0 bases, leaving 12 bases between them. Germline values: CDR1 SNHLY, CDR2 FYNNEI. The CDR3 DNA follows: TGTGCCAGCAGGGCCGGACGCGGCTCCTACGAGCAGTACTTC. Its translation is CASRAGRGSYEQYF.